These T cell receptor beta chains were read from a single sample in a study of T cells in Graves' hyperthyroidism and ophthalmopathy. TCRdb analysed the multiplex PCR reads with MiXCR anew, one entry per CDR3 protein. The sample contains 200,000 to 300,000 distinct CDR3 sequences, less than 20% of which appear only once. Sequencing was carried out using blood. The source of these receptors is a woman younger than 35 with Graves' ophthalmopathy. Both conserved end residues are trimmed from each CDR3. The size of a clone is reported for some rows only, either as once, few or many, or as a class for expanded clones.

V gene	J gene	clone size	CDR3 protein
TRBV4-3	TRBJ2-3	few	ASSRGGGVHRDTQY
TRBV4-1	TRBJ1-2	-	ASSQIAGTGFNYGYT
TRBV12-3/TRBV12-4	TRBJ1-1	few	ASSLALGMNTEAF
TRBV7-9	TRBJ2-1	many	ASSLVRLAGDTYNEQF
TRBV19	TRBJ2-7	few	ASSIKLAGSYEQY
TRBV6-1	TRBJ1-4	many	ASSMALATNEKLF
TRBV7-9	TRBJ2-2	many	ASTDWRDTGELF
TRBV14	TRBJ1-1	few	ASSQGFLRDRGGYTEAF
TRBV5-1	TRBJ1-1	many	ASSPDEGLDTEAF
TRBV7-8	TRBJ2-7	many	ASSYGLAGEGRGWDYEQY
TRBV5-1	TRBJ1-6	many	ASSLRDSSYNSPLH
TRBV6-2/TRBV6-3	TRBJ1-1	-	ASSYRGLETEAF
TRBV19	TRBJ1-1	many	ASSLGTPNTEAF
TRBV7-2	TRBJ2-7	-	ASNLTSGSQWGGQY
TRBV5-4	TRBJ2-7	few	ASSPNVGGDEQY
TRBV11-2	TRBJ2-1	many	ASRAYSGRANEQF
TRBV6-1	TRBJ2-7	many	ASGRPHEQY
TRBV7-9	TRBJ2-7	many	ASSLEAEQY
TRBV9	TRBJ2-2	many	ASSGTGGTGELF
TRBV13	TRBJ2-1	-	AISTTGTACNEQF
TRBV20-1	TRBJ2-1	many	SARDGRLAGGWEQF
TRBV28	TRBJ1-5	-	ASSSLGTGVGNQPQH
TRBV2	TRBJ2-1	few	ASSWTSGRYEQF
TRBV7-2	TRBJ2-1	-	ASSGSTSGGLSSYNEQF
TRBV3-2	TRBJ2-1	many	ASTVPGLGCSSYNEQF
TRBV3-1	TRBJ2-7	many	ASSQLDRGEQY
TRBV29-1	TRBJ1-1	many	SANRLGLAEAF
TRBV12-3/TRBV12-4	TRBJ1-1	many	ASRARDPKRAMNTEAF
TRBV20-1	TRBJ2-1	many	SARTLAGGPSYNEQF
TRBV9	TRBJ2-1	-	ASSFSGGHNEQF
TRBV19	TRBJ2-2	-	ASRKTGNTGELF
TRBV18	TRBJ2-3	many	ASSQGFQGPDTQY
TRBV14	TRBJ2-7	-	ASSRLIVDEQY
TRBV7-2	TRBJ2-7	-	ASSFFGQGAYEQY
TRBV30	TRBJ2-3	many	AWSFGGTDTQY
TRBV7-2	TRBJ2-7	many	ASSLGTASYEQY
TRBV15	TRBJ1-3	many	ATALAAGLGNTIY
TRBV7-9	TRBJ1-2	many	ASSRPEGGLGGYT
TRBV7-9	TRBJ2-7	many	ASSFVGQGFSEQY
TRBV29-1	TRBJ2-7	many	SVLTGAEQY
TRBV18	TRBJ2-7	once	ASSPPTSGRRYEQY
TRBV7-9	TRBJ2-6	few	ASSLPDSGANVLT